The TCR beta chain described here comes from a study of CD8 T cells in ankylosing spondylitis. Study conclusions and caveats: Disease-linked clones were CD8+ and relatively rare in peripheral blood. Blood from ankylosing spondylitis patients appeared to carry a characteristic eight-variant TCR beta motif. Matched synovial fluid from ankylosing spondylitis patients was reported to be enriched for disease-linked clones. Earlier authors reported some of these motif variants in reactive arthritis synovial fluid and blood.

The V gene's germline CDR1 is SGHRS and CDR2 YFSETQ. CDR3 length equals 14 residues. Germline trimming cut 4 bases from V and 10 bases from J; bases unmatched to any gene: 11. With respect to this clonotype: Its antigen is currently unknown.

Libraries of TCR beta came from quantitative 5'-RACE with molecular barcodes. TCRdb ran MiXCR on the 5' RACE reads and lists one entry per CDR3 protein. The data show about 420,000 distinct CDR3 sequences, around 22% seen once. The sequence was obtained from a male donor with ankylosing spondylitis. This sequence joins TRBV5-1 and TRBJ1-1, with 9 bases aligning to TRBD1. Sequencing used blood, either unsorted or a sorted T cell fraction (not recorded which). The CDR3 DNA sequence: TGCGCCAGCAGCCGAGGGACAGGGCGAGTGGTAGCTTTCTTT. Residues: CASSRGTGRVVAFF.